The rows below give T cell receptor beta chains drawn from one sample of a study of Graves' ophthalmopathy and Graves' hyperthyroidism. TCRdb processed the multiplex PCR reads anew with MiXCR; each CDR3 protein has one entry. The data show over a million distinct CDR3 sequences, about 35% seen once. Material for sequencing was peripheral blood or thyroid tissue (not recorded which). The receptors shown here come from an adult man with Graves' hyperthyroidism. CDR3s include the opening cysteine and the closing phenylalanine or tryptophan. Each record gives: J gene, V gene, CDR3 length, D gene, clone size, CDR3 DNA, CDR3 protein. The D gene is left open where the match is weak. Clone sizes are given selectively: once, few, many, or a class where the clone is expanded.

>TRBJ2-7|TRBV11-2|15|TRBD1|NA
TGTGCCAGCAGCCTAAGACAGGGCCCTCATTACGAGCAGTACTTC
CASSLRQGPHYEQYF
>TRBJ1-6|TRBV10-3|14|TRBD1|many
TGTGCCATCAGTGGGGGGACAGCGAATTCACCCCTCCACTTT
CAISGGTANSPLHF
>TRBJ1-2|TRBV24-1|13|NA|NA
TGTGCCACCAGTGCCGCCGACAGAGAAGGCTACACCTTC
CATSAADREGYTF
>TRBJ2-7|TRBV7-2|16|TRBD2|NA
TGTGCCAGCAGTGCTAGACCGGGACTAGGGGATGGCGAGCAGTACTTC
CASSARPGLGDGEQYF
>TRBJ2-2|TRBV15|16|NA|few
TGTGCCACCAGCAGCGATTACCGGGGCCGAGTGCGGGAGCTGTTTTTT
CATSSDYRGRVRELFF
>TRBJ1-1|TRBV29-1|17|NA|once
TGCAGCGTTGTTCTACCAATCCTAAAAACAGGGCGAACTGAAGCTTTCTTT
CSVVLPILKTGRTEAFF
>TRBJ1-5|TRBV6-2/TRBV6-3|15|NA|few
TGTGCCAGCAGCCCACGGGGGTTCCTGTCTCAGCCCCAGCATTTT
CASSPRGFLSQPQHF
>TRBJ1-2|TRBV9|15|NA|NA
TGTGCCAGCAGCCCCCGAGCCGGGGCCTCCTATGGCTACACCTTC
CASSPRAGASYGYTF
>TRBJ1-2|TRBV2|20|TRBD1|many
TGTGCCAGCACGGACAGGGGGACTATTCCTGCGTTCGGTACCTCAGGTGGCTACACCTTC
CASTDRGTIPAFGTSGGYTF
>TRBJ1-1|TRBV29-1|12|NA|NA
TGCAGCGTTGACTGGCCAGCCACTGAAGCTTTCTTT
CSVDWPATEAFF
>TRBJ1-1|TRBV6-1|16|TRBD1|NA
TGTGCCAGCAGTGAATATGGGACAGAGATGAACACTGAAGCTTTCTTT
CASSEYGTEMNTEAFF
>TRBJ2-7|TRBV20-1|14|TRBD1|many
TGCAGTGCTAGAGACTCCGGGACAGTCTACGAGCAGTACTTC
CSARDSGTVYEQYF
>TRBJ1-5|TRBV7-9|15|NA|NA
TGTACCAGCAGCTTAGACGGGGGAGGCAATCAGCCCCAGCATTTT
CTSSLDGGGNQPQHF
>TRBJ1-5|TRBV2|15|NA|many
TGTGCCAGCAGTGAGAGAAGATGGACAAACCAGCCCCAGCATTTT
CASSERRWTNQPQHF
>TRBJ2-7|TRBV12-3/TRBV12-4|15|TRBD2|few
TGTGCCAGCAGTGGGAGTGTAGCGGGAGGATACGAGCAGTACTTC
CASSGSVAGGYEQYF